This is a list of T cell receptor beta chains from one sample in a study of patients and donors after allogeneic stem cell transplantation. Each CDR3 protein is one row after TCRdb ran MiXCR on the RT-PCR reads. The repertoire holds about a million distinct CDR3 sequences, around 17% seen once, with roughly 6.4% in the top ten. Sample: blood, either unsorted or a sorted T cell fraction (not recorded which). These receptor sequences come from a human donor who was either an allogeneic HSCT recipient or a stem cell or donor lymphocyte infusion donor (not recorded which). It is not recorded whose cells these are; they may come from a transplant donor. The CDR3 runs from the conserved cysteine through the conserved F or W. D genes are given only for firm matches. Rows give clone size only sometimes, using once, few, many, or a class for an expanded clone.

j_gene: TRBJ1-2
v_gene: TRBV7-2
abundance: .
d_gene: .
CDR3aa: CASSDSFYGYTF
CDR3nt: TGTGCCAGCAGCGACAGTTTCTATGGCTACACCTTC

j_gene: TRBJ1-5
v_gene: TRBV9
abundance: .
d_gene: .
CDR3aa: CASSRVPEGQPQHF
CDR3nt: TGTGCCAGCAGCCGAGTACCGGAGGGGCAGCCCCAGCATTTT

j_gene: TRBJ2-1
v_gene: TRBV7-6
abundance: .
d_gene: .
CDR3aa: CASAGTLHNEQFF
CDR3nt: TGTGCCTCCGCCGGGACGCTTCACAATGAGCAGTTCTTC

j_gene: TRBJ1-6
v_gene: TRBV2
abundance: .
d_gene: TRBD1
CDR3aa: CASSETVKGASPLHF
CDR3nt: TGTGCCAGCAGTGAAACAGTCAAGGGGGCTTCACCCCTCCACTTT

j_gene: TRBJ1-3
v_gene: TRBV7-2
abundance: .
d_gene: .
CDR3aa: CASSQNPGNTIYF
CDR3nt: TGTGCCAGCAGCCAGAACCCTGGAAACACCATATATTTT

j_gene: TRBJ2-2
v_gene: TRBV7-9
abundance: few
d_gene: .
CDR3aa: CASSLERPMNTGELFF
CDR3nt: TGTGCCAGCAGCTTAGAGCGGCCAATGAACACCGGGGAGCTGTTTTTT

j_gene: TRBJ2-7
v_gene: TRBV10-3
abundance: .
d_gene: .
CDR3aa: CAIPPGHLREQYF
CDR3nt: TGTGCCATCCCACCGGGGCATCTCCGCGAGCAGTACTTC

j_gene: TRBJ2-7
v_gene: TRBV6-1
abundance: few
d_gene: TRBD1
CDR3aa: CASSAQGDYEQYF
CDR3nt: TGTGCCAGCAGTGCCCAGGGGGATTACGAGCAGTACTTC

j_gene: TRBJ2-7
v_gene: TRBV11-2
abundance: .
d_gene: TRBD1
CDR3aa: CASSLDYRDRGAHEQYF
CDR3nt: TGTGCCAGCAGCTTAGACTACCGGGACAGGGGGGCCCACGAGCAGTACTTC

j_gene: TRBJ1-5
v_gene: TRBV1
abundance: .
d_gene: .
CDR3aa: CTSSSGLSKGKPQHF
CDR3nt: TGCACCAGCTCCTCGGGCCTCTCAAAGGGAAAGCCCCAGCATTTT

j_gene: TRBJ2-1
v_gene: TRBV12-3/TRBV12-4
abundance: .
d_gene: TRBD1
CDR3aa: CASRLDRGNNEQFF
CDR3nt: TGTGCCAGCAGACTGGACAGGGGGAATAATGAGCAGTTCTTC

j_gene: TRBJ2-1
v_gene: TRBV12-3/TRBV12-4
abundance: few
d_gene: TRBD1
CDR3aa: CASSGKTGYNEQFF
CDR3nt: TGTGCCAGCAGTGGCAAGACAGGGTACAATGAGCAGTTCTTC

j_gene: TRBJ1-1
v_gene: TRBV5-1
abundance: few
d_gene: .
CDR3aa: CASSLAPRGLGTEAFF
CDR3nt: TGCGCCAGCAGCTTGGCCCCTCGGGGGCTTGGGACTGAAGCTTTCTTT

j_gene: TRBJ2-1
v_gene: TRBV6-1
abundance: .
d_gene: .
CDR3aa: CASISPLGDEQFF
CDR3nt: TGTGCCAGCATTTCACCCTTGGGCGATGAGCAGTTCTTC

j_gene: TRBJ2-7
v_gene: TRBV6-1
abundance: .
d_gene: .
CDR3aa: CASSEVDFSYSYEQYF
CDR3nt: TGTGCCAGCAGTGAGGTTGACTTCTCATACTCCTACGAGCAGTACTTC

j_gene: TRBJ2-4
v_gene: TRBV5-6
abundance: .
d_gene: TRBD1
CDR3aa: CASSLEGTGAKNIQYF
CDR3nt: TGTGCCAGCAGCTTGGAGGGGACAGGAGCCAAAAACATTCAGTACTTC

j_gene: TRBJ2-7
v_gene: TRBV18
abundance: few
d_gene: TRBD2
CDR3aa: CASSPREDYEQYF
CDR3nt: TGTGCCAGCTCACCCCGGGAGGACTACGAGCAGTACTTC

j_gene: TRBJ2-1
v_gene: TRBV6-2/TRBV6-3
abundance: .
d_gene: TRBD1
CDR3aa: CASRVDRDRARNEQFF
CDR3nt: TGTGCCAGCAGAGTTGACCGGGACAGGGCACGGAATGAGCAGTTCTTC

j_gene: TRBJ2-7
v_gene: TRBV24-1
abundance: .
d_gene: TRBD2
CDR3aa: CAAAGGSRNEQYF
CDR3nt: TGTGCCGCTGCGGGAGGGTCTAGGAACGAGCAGTACTTC

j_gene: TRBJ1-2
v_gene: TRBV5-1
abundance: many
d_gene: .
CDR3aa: CASSLEGVDGYTF
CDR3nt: TGCGCCAGCAGCTTGGAAGGGGTAGATGGCTACACCTTC

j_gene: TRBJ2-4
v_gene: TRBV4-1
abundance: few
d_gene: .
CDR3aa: CASSQTSEAKNIQYF
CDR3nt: TGCGCCAGCAGCCAAACTAGTGAAGCCAAAAACATTCAGTACTTC

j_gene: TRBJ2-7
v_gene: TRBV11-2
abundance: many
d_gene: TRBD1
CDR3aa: CASGGQDYEQYF
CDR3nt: TGTGCCAGCGGGGGACAGGACTACGAGCAGTACTTC

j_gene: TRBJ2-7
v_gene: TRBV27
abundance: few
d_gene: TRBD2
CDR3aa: CASSLPGGQPYEQYF
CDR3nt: TGTGCCAGCAGTTTACCGGGAGGGCAACCCTACGAGCAGTACTTC

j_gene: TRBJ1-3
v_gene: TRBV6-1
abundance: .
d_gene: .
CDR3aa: CASSSGQLSGNTIYF
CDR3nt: TGTGCCAGCAGCTCCGGACAGCTCTCTGGAAACACCATATATTTT

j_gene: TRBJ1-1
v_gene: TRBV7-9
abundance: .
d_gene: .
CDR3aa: CASSYRAESPEAFF
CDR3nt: TGTGCCAGCAGCTACAGGGCTGAGAGCCCTGAAGCTTTCTTT

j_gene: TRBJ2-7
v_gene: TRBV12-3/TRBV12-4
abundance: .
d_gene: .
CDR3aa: CASSTDVNSYEQYF
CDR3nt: TGTGCCAGCAGTACGGACGTCAACTCCTACGAGCAGTACTTC

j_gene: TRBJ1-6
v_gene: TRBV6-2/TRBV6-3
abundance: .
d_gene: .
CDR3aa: CASKGGQVSPLHF
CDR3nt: TGTGCCAGCAAAGGGGGGCAAGTTTCACCCCTCCACTTT